The clone carrying this T cell receptor (beta chain) was counted once. Its antigen is not identified. TCRdb's table, derived via immunoSEQ multiplex PCR, lists solely in-frame clones and lacks some. This sample has about 70,000 clones, with 88% found just once. CDR3 length equals 16 residues. V was pared by 0 bases and J by 7 bases, with 17 bases between. Germline assignment: CDR1 SGHRS and CDR2 YFSETQ. The data derive from a study of T cell responses to AZD1222 COVID-19 vaccine. Notes on the study in general: Sampling that yielded the repertoires occurred only after the peak T cell response. In a largely white British group with more females than males, clonal diversity was possibly underestimated.

This receptor was taken from an adult who received the MenACWY meningococcal vaccine as a control. V gene TRBV5-1 combines with J gene TRBJ1-3; the D is unclear. Sequences were derived from peripheral blood, sampled 28 days after the second dose of the MenACWY control vaccine. The CDR3 DNA is TGCGCCAGCAGCTTGGTTGGTGGCTTGGGGAGGAACACCATATATTTT. Amino acids: CASSLVGGLGRNTIYF.